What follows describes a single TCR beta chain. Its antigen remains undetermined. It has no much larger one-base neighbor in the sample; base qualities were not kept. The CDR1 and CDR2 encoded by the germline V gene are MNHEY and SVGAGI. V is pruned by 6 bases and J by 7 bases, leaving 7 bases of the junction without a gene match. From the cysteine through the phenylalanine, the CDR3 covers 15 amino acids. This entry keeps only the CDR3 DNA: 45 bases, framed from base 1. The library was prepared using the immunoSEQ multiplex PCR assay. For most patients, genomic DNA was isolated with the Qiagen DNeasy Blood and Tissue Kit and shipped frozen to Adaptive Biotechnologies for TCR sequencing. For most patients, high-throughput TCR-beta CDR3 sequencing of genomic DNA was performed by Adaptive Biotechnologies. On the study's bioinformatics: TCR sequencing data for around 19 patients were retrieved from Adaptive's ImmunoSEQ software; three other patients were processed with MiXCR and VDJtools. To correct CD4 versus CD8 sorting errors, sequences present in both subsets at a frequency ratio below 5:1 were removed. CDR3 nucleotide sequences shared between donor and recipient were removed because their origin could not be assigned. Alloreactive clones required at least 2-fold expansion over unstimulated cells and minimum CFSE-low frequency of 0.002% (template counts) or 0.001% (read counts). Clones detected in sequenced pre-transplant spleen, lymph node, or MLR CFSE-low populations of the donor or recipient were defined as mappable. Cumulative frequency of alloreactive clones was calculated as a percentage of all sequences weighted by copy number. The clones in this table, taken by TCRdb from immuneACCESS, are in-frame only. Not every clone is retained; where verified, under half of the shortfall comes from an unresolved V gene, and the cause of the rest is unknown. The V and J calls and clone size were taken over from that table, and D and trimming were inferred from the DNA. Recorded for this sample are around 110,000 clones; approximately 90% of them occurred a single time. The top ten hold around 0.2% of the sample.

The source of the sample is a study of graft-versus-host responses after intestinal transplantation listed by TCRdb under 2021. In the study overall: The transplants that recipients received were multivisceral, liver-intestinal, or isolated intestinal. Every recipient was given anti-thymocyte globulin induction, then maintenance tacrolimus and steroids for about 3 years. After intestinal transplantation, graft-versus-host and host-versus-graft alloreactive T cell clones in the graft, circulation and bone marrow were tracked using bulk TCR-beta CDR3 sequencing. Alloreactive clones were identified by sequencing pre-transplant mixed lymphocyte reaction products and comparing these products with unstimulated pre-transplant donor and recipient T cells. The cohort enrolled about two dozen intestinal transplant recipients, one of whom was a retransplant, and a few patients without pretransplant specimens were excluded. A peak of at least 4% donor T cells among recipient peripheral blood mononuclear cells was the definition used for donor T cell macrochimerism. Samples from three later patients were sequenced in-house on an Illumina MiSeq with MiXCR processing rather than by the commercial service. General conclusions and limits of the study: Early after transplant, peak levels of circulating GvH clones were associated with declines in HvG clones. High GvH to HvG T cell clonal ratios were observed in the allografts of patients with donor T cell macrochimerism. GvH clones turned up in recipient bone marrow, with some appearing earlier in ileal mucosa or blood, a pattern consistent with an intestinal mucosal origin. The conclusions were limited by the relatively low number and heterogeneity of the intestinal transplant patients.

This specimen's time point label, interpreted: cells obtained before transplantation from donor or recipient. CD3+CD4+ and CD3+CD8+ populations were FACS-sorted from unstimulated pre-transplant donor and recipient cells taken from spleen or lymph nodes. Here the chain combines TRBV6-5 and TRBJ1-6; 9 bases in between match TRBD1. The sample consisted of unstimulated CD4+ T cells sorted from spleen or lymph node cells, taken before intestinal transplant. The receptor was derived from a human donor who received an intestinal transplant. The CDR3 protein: CASRGQGRENSPLHF. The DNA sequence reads TGTGCCAGCAGGGGACAGGGTAGGGAAAATTCACCCCTCCACTTT.